This TCR beta chain is drawn from a study of cytomegalovirus exposure and HLA in healthy donors. The study, taken as a whole, reports: In a later analysis, across HLA loci, associated TCR counts were highest for DRB1, lowest for HLA-C.

This clone was observed a single time. The target antigen is unknown. Trimming cost V 3 bases and J 3 bases; bases outside gene matches: 10. The V gene's germline CDR1 is GTSNPN and CDR2 SVGIG (reference sequence). CDR3 length: 16 amino acids. A multiplex PCR was run with 60 Vbeta primers and 13 Jbeta primers. Assay used: immunoSEQ multiplex PCR; TCRdb lists only in-frame clones, some missing. The sample yields roughly 200,000 clones, 78% seen once. Sequencing was done on a sample of PBMCs. This TCR was sampled from a woman aged 25 to 39 in good health and CMV-seropositive. The chain carries TRBV30 and TRBJ2-1; 8 nucleotides line up with TRBD1. CDR3 in DNA: TGTGCCTGGAGCCAACTGGACAGGGTGATCTACAATGAGCAGTTCTTC. As protein: CAWSQLDRVIYNEQFF.